These 20 T cell receptor beta chains share one sample of origin, sequenced in a study of early T cells in non-severe SARS-CoV-2 infection. Using its own MiXCR run on the 5' RACE reads, TCRdb lists one record per CDR3 protein. The sample lists fewer than 80,000 distinct CDR3 sequences, approximately 12% occurring once. The source was whole blood, collected at baseline. Every receptor here comes from an adult who was a healthcare worker with PCR-confirmed SARS-CoV-2 infection or an uninfected control (not recorded which). The donor label of this sample is uncertain.

V gene TRBV7-2 combines with J gene TRBJ2-1; D possibly corresponds to TRBD2 (6 bases). Germline V lookup: CDR1 SGHTA, CDR2 FQGNSA. The length of the CDR3 is 16 residues. Between the trimmed V and J ends, which lost 4 bases and 3 bases, there was a span of 16 bases. CDR3 nucleotides: TGTGCCAGCAGCTCGTACCTGGGGGGACTCTACAATGAGCAGTTCTTC. Its translation: CASSSYLGGLYNEQFF. The full variable domain, rest sourced from reference TRBV7-2 and TRBJ2-1, is GAGVSQSPSNKVTEKGKDVELRCDPISGHTALYWYRQSLGQGLEFLIYFQGNSAPDKSGLPSDRFSAERTGGSVSTLTIQRTQQEDSAVYLCASSSYLGGLYNEQFFGPGTRLTVL.

There are many counts of this clonotype. V usage is TRBV2 and J usage is TRBJ1-4; D ambiguous. Trimming pared 3 bases from V and 8 bases from J, leaving 19 bases between. CDR1 is SNHLY, CDR2 FYNNEI, per germline. The CDR3 runs to 16 residues. The CDR3 DNA reads as TGTGCCAGCAGTGAGCGGGCCCTCCCTTCGGCGGAAAAACTGTTTTTT. Its protein product is CASSERALPSAEKLFF. The variable domain in full, with the rest retrieved from reference TRBV2 and TRBJ1-4, is EPEVTQTPSHQVTQMGQEVILRCVPISNHLYFYWYRQILGQKVEFLVSFYNNEISEKSEIFDDQFSVERPDGSNFTLKIRSTKLEDSAMYFCASSERALPSAEKLFFGSGTQLSVL.

This clonotype was observed many times. The chain uses TRBV20-1 and TRBJ1-1; D might be TRBD1 (5 bases). CDR1 is DFQATT, CDR2 SNEGSKA, per germline (reference sequence). V lost 6 bases and J 1 base, leaving 12 bases between the germline ends. The CDR3 length is 13 residues. The CDR3 loop is CSASRTGNTEAFF. The CDR3 nucleotides are TGCAGTGCAAGCCGAACAGGGAACACTGAAGCTTTCTTT.

The chain recombines TRBV7-3 with TRBJ2-2; D is uncertain. The V and J ends lost 3 bases and 9 bases respectively, with 11 bases between them. Germline CDR1 reads SGHTA; CDR2 reads FQGTGA. CDR3 size: 13 residues. CDR3 bases: TGTGCCAGCAGCTTCGACTTGGGGTGGGAGCTGTTTTTT. Protein product: CASSFDLGWELFF. Looking up the rest from reference TRBV7-3 and TRBJ2-2 gives the full variable domain: GAGVSQTPSNKVTEKGKYVELRCDPISGHTALYWYRQSLGQGPEFLIYFQGTGAADDSGLPNDRFFAVRPEGSVSTLKIQRTERGDSAVYLCASSFDLGWELFFGEGSRLTVL.

In this sample, this clonotype turned up a few times. The chain is built from TRBV5-4 and TRBJ2-3; unclear D gene. V lost 1 base and J 6 bases, leaving 9 bases between the germline ends. This CDR3 is 13 amino acids long. Germline CDR1 is SGHNT and CDR2 is YYREEE (reference sequence). CDR3 DNA: TGTGCCAGCAGCTTGCCCCATGATGATACGCAGTATTTT. It is translated as CASSLPHDDTQYF. Using reference TRBV5-4 and TRBJ2-3 for the parts outside the CDR3, the full variable domain is ETGVTQSPTHLIKTRGQQVTLRCSSQSGHNTVSWYQQALGQGPQFIFQYYREEENGRGNFPPRFSGLQFPNYSSELNVNALELDDSALYLCASSLPHDDTQYFGPGTRLTVL.

V usage is TRBV7-8 and J usage is TRBJ2-3; 10 bases line up with TRBD2. With V trimmed by 7 bases and J by 6 bases, 10 bases remained unmatched. The CDR3 loop spans 15 amino acids. Germline CDR1 is SGHVS and CDR2 is FQNEAQ. The CDR3 region has the DNA TGTGCCAGCACTCTAGCGGGGGTTCCGCCCGATACGCAGTATTTT. It codes for CASTLAGVPPDTQYF.

This clonotype has just a few counts. V and J are TRBV5-1 and TRBJ1-1; D remains ambiguous. The CDR3 totals 12 residues. In germline, CDR1 is SGHRS, CDR2 YFSETQ. With 4 bases removed from V and 4 bases from J, the gap between germline ends came to 8 bases. The CDR3 DNA reads TGCGCCAGCAGCCCAGGACTCACTGAAGCTTTCTTT. Translated: CASSPGLTEAFF.

This clonotype was seen more than once but under ten times. This rearrangement joins TRBV9 to TRBJ2-3, with 7 positions matching TRBD1. The CDR3 covers 14 residues. With 0 bases clipped from V and 4 bases from J, the junction kept 2 bases outside the gene matches. The germline V gene has CDR1 SGDLS and CDR2 YYNGEE. In DNA form, the CDR3 reads TGTGCCAGCAGCGTAGACAGGGGCCCAGATACGCAGTATTTT. Translated: CASSVDRGPDTQYF.

This sequence joins TRBV20-1 and TRBJ2-2, with D perhaps matching TRBD1 (5 bases). The CDR3 has 13 residues. V shed 8 bases and J shed 4 bases, with 14 bases lying between them. Germline lookup yields CDR1 DFQATT and CDR2 SNEGSKA (reference sequence). The CDR3 protein is CSTPRQTTGELFF. DNA for the CDR3: TGCAGTACCCCCAGACAGACCACCGGGGAGCTGTTTTTT.

This clonotype was detected ten times or more. The chain employs TRBV29-1 and TRBJ1-1; 7 bases agree with TRBD1. Germline assignment: CDR1 SQVTM and CDR2 ANQGSEA. CDR3 length: 16 residues. V lost 5 bases and J lost 0; bases outside the gene matches: 12. The CDR3 DNA sequence: TGCAGCGTTCTACAGGGGTCCGCATCCGTGAACACTGAAGCTTTCTTT. Its translation: CSVLQGSASVNTEAFF.

The chain links TRBV5-1 to TRBJ1-2, with D perhaps matching TRBD1 (5 bases). The CDR3 totals 14 residues. V shed 1 base and J shed 7 bases, with 14 bases lying between them. Germline V gene data show CDR1 as SGHRS and CDR2 as YFSETQ. The CDR3: CASSLRGEGLGYTF. The CDR3, as DNA: TGCGCCAGCAGCTTGCGAGGAGAGGGACTTGGCTACACCTTC.

Ten or more counts support this clonotype. V is TRBV12-3 or TRBV12-4 and J is TRBJ1-4; D uncertain. V dropped 8 bases and J dropped 4 bases, with 5 bases sitting between them. This CDR3 has 11 amino acids. The CDR3 DNA reads TGTGCCAGCGGCTATAATGAAAAACTGTTTTTT. Amino acids: CASGYNEKLFF.

This clonotype was found many times. The rearrangement links TRBV29-1 to TRBJ1-1, with 8 bases fitting TRBD1. Germline values: CDR1 SQVTM, CDR2 ANQGSEA. The V gene end was trimmed by 6 bases and the J gene end by 9 bases; junction bases not matched to a gene: 12. This CDR3 spans 13 amino acids. CDR3 DNA sequence: TGCAGCGTAGCCACCAGGGGGCCCGGTAAAGCTTTCTTT. It yields the protein CSVATRGPGKAFF.

This chain connects TRBV7-9 to TRBJ2-7; TRBD2 is a possible D gene (5 bases). Trimming shortened V by 5 bases and J by 3 bases, and 11 bases separated the two germline ends. CDR1 SEHNR and CDR2 FQNEAQ come from the germline V gene (reference sequence). The CDR3 consists of 13 residues. The CDR3 region is CASSMGRDYEQYV. The CDR3 DNA reads as TGTGCCAGCAGCATGGGCCGGGACTACGAGCAGTACGTC.

The rearrangement joins TRBV12-3 or TRBV12-4 to TRBJ2-5; no clear D. The CDR3 runs 15 residues. The ends were cut back, 5 bases at V and 3 bases at J, with 16 bases in the middle. This CDR3 is CASSPTSRLEETQYF. The DNA of the CDR3 is TGTGCCAGCAGTCCGACCTCGCGGCTTGAAGAGACCCAGTACTTC.

The V and J genes are TRBV20-1 and TRBJ2-1, with D possibly being TRBD1 (6 bases). There are 13 residues in the CDR3. V shed 7 bases and J shed 4 bases, with 14 bases lying between them. CDR1 and CDR2 from the germline V gene are DFQATT and SNEGSKA (reference sequence). The CDR3 nucleotides are TGCAGTGTTCCCGACAGGAGTTACAATGAGCAGTTCTTC. Its translation is CSVPDRSYNEQFF.

The rearrangement joins TRBV20-1 to TRBJ1-5, with TRBD1 matching over 8 bases. With 4 bases clipped from V and 2 bases from J, the junction kept 4 bases outside the gene matches. The CDR3 runs to 14 residues. Germline V gives CDR1 DFQATT, CDR2 SNEGSKA (reference sequence). CDR3 DNA sequence: TGCAGTGCTAAGCCGGGACAGGGCAATCAGCCCCAGCATTTT. Its protein product is CSAKPGQGNQPQHF.

At least ten counts were recorded for this clonotype. This chain uses TRBV7-6 with TRBJ2-1; 10 bases map to TRBD2. The CDR3 loop spans 16 amino acids. With V trimmed by 4 bases and J by 4 bases, 7 bases remained unmatched. Germline-derived CDR1 and CDR2 are SGHVS and FNYEAQ. The CDR3 loop reads CASSSQSGGAYNEQFF. The CDR3 DNA follows: TGTGCCAGCAGCTCACAGAGCGGGGGGGCTTACAATGAGCAGTTCTTC.

This clonotype was recorded many times. CDR3 loop: CAIRYSSGGTDTQYF. As DNA, the CDR3 is TGTGCCATCAGATACTCTAGCGGTGGGACAGATACGCAGTATTTT. This chain links TRBV10-3 with TRBJ2-3; 7 bases map to TRBD2. The V and J ends lost 6 bases and 3 bases, in that order; junction bases with no gene match: 9. CDR3 length equals 15 residues. CDR1 ENHRY and CDR2 SYGVKD come from the germline V gene.

This clonotype was counted between two and nine times. The chain employs TRBV29-1 and TRBJ1-1; possible D gene TRBD1, 6 bases. Trimming cost V 7 bases and J 5 bases, with 14 bases left between them. The germline gives CDR1 SQVTM, CDR2 ANQGSEA. The CDR3 totals 12 residues. The CDR3 reads CSGTTGRTEAFF. The CDR3 DNA reads as TGCAGCGGAACGACAGGAAGAACTGAAGCTTTCTTT.